This T cell receptor beta chain stems from a study of post-analysis software for immune sequencing data. The germline gives CDR1 ENHRY, CDR2 SYGVKD. The CDR3 covers 13 residues. Every TCR beta cDNA library bore unique molecular identifiers. Around 500,000 cDNA molecules came from around 1 to 9.1 million T cells. TCRdb called the PCR reads again in MiXCR, with one record for every CDR3 protein. This sample yields about 540,000 distinct CDR3 sequences, of which roughly 34% are seen a single time; 5% to 6% belongs to the top ten. Study results and limitations: TRBV5-6, TRBV5-1 and TRBV20-1 were among 4 or 5 TRBV segments more frequent in patients than controls. Samples from one preparation batch, clustered by F measure, grouped strongly together. The study found significantly lower normalized Chao1 diversity in multiple sclerosis patients than in controls.

Note on this clonotype: Its antigen remains unidentified.

Sequences were obtained from blood. This TCR was recovered from a girl aged 2-17 years with multiple sclerosis. The chain links TRBV10-3 to TRBJ2-5; D unresolved. The J call is doubtful: the DNA matches TRBJ2-7 better. Here the CDR3 DNA reads TGTGCCATCAGTGAGCCTGGACGCCTCGAGCAGTACTTC. This encodes CAISEPGRLEQYF.